Shown below are 28 T cell receptor beta chains from a single sample sequenced in a study of PD-L1 blockade in urothelial cancer (TCRdb year 2017). The receptor library was made with the immunoSEQ multiplex PCR assay. TCRdb carries this immuneACCESS record with in-frame sequences only. Its versions omit some clonotypes, under half of them owing to an unresolved V gene in the studies checked, with the rest unexplained. Within this sample are roughly 28,000 clones, with 80% to 85% of them counted one time only. 2.5% to 3% of the sample goes to the ten largest clones. The meaning of the sample's time point label: peripheral blood 6 weeks after treatment start. Sequences were derived from PBMCs, sampled around atezolizumab (anti-PD-L1) treatment. These receptors all stem from a man between 65 and 80 years old with urothelial cancer.

V is TRBV5-1 and J is TRBJ2-2; 7 bases are shared with TRBD1. The CDR3 runs 13 residues. After removal of 2 bases from V and 6 bases from J, the junction contained 1 base not matched to a gene. CDR1 and CDR2 (germline): SGHRS, YFSETQ. The DNA for the CDR3 is TGCGCCAGCAGCTTAGACAGGGCCGGGGAGCTGTTTTTT. Residues: CASSLDRAGELFF.

The rearrangement links TRBV11-3 to TRBJ2-1, with 8 bases lining up with TRBD1. The junction had 6 bases not matched to a gene; V was cut back by 5 bases and J by 9 bases. There are 13 residues in the CDR3. Germline V gives CDR1 SGHNT, CDR2 YENEEA. The CDR3 DNA reads TGTGCCAGCAGCAATCACAGGGGGAGTGAGCAGTTCTTC. This encodes CASSNHRGSEQFF.

J is TRBJ1-5 and V is TRBV15; possibly TRBD1 for D (6 bases). Germline lookup yields CDR1 LNHNV and CDR2 YYDKDF (reference sequence). The CDR3 is made up of 12 amino acids. The V gene lost 4 bases and the J gene lost 5 bases, with 6 bases spanning the gap. The CDR3 DNA follows: TGTGCCACCAGCAAGGGGGATCAGCCCCAGCATTTT. The encoded protein is CATSKGDQPQHF. The full variable domain, in which reference TRBV15 and TRBJ1-5 provide the parts outside the CDR3, is DAMVIQNPRYQVTQFGKPVTLSCSQTLNHNVMYWYQQKSSQAPKLLFHYYDKDFNNEADTPDNFQSRRPNTSFCFLDIRSPGLGDTAMYLCATSKGDQPQHFGDGTRLSIL.

J is TRBJ2-2 and V is TRBV6-5; no definite D call. The CDR3 is made up of 16 amino acids. Deletions cut 4 bases from V and 0 bases from J, with 12 bases between. CDR1 MNHEY and CDR2 SVGAGI come from the germline V gene. CDR3 residues: CASSSTGSANTGELFF. The CDR3 DNA follows: TGTGCCAGCAGTTCAACGGGTTCCGCGAACACCGGGGAGCTGTTTTTT.

The chain links TRBV7-6 to TRBJ2-7, with a weak D call TRBD2 (5 bases). The ends were cut back, 2 bases at V and 0 bases at J, with 14 bases in the middle. Germline loops: CDR1 SGHVS, CDR2 FNYEAQ. The CDR3 sequence is 16 residues long. The CDR3 here is CASSLRSGESSYEQYF. The DNA of the CDR3 is TGTGCCAGCAGCTTACGCTCCGGGGAGAGCTCCTACGAGCAGTACTTC.

In this sample, this clone turned up once. The chain employs TRBV7-9 and TRBJ1-5, with D perhaps matching TRBD1 (6 bases). CDR3 length: 15 amino acids. V lost 1 base to trimming and J lost 5 bases, with 12 bases between them. The germline gives CDR1 SEHNR, CDR2 FQNEAQ (reference sequence). CDR3 bases: TGTGCCAGCAGCTTAGGGTCGGGGGGCGATCAGCCCCAGCATTTT. It specifies CASSLGSGGDQPQHF. The variable domain in full, with the rest retrieved from reference TRBV7-9 and TRBJ1-5, is DTGVSQNPRHKITKRGQNVTFRCDPISEHNRLYWYRQTLGQGPEFLTYFQNEAQLEKSRLLSDRFSAERPKGSFSTLEIQRTEQGDSAMYLCASSLGSGGDQPQHFGDGTRLSIL.

The gene calls are TRBV5-1 and TRBJ2-5; 7 positions match TRBD2. V was clipped by 4 bases and J by 5 bases; unmatched bases: 5. CDR1 SGHRS and CDR2 YFSETQ come from the germline V gene. The CDR3 extends over 13 amino acids. CDR3 residues: CASSEPGRETQYF. The CDR3 coding sequence is TGCGCCAGCAGCGAGCCCGGGAGGGAGACCCAGTACTTC. Filled out from reference TRBV5-1 and TRBJ2-5, the complete variable domain reads KAGVTQTPRYLIKTRGQQVTLSCSPISGHRSVSWYQQTPGQGLQFLFEYFSETQRNKGNFPGRFSGRQFSNSRSEMNVSTLELGDSALYLCASSEPGRETQYFGPGTRLLVL.

The rearrangement joins TRBV5-4 to TRBJ1-1, with 9 bases fitting TRBD1. The CDR3 has 14 amino acids. CDR1 is SGHNT and CDR2 is YYREEE in the germline V gene (reference sequence). The V and J ends lost 3 bases and 4 bases, in that order; junction bases with no gene match: 4. The CDR3 spells CASSSPTGGTEAFF. The CDR3 bases are TGTGCCAGCAGCTCCCCGACAGGGGGCACTGAAGCTTTCTTT.

J is TRBJ1-2 and V is TRBV19, with TRBD1 matching over 8 bases. Trimming took 6 bases from V and 3 from J; bases not matched to a gene: 9. The V gene's germline CDR1 is LNHDA and CDR2 SQIVND (reference sequence). This CDR3 spans 15 amino acids. The DNA for the CDR3 is TGTGCCAGTAGCAGGACAGGGCCTGAAGACTATGGCTACACCTTC. Translated: CASSRTGPEDYGYTF.

The chain uses TRBV7-3 and TRBJ2-1; tentatively, D is TRBD2 (5 bases). Trimming stripped 5 bases from V and 7 bases from J, with 6 bases between. CDR3 length: 11 residues. Germline CDR1 is SGHTA and CDR2 is FQGTGA. Here the CDR3 reads CASSEGNEQFF. The CDR3 bases are TGTGCCAGCAGCGAGGGAAATGAGCAGTTCTTC.

The chain combines TRBV11-2 with TRBJ2-1; tentatively, D is TRBD2 (6 bases). Germline CDR1 SGHAT, CDR2 FQNNGV. V lost 5 bases to trimming and J lost 2 bases, with 16 bases between them. The CDR3 runs to 16 residues. CDR3 residues: CASSLTIGGAYNEQFF. In DNA form, the CDR3 reads TGTGCCAGCAGCCTGACCATCGGGGGTGCCTACAATGAGCAGTTCTTC.

The V call is TRBV29-1, the J call TRBJ1-5, with TRBD1 as a possible D gene (6 bases). Trimming stripped 4 bases from V and 4 bases from J, with 11 bases between. This CDR3 contains 13 residues. Germline CDR1 is SQVTM and CDR2 is ANQGSEA. As DNA, the CDR3 is TGCAGCGTTGGATGGGACAAGAATCAGCCCCAGCATTTT. Translated, it gives CSVGWDKNQPQHF.

The V and J genes are TRBV7-9 and TRBJ2-2; D is undetermined. With 3 bases removed from V and 1 base from J, the gap between germline ends came to 3 bases. The CDR3 is 13 residues long. Per the germline V gene, CDR1 is SEHNR and CDR2 is FQNEAQ (reference sequence). The DNA of the CDR3 is TGTGCCAGCAGCTTCCTGAACACCGGGGAGCTGTTTTTT. It is translated as CASSFLNTGELFF. The full variable domain, completed using reference TRBV7-9 and TRBJ2-2, is DTGVSQNPRHKITKRGQNVTFRCDPISEHNRLYWYRQTLGQGPEFLTYFQNEAQLEKSRLLSDRFSAERPKGSFSTLEIQRTEQGDSAMYLCASSFLNTGELFFGEGSRLTVL.

The chain recombines TRBV25-1 with TRBJ2-7, with 8 bases identical to TRBD1. With 2 bases clipped from V and 5 bases from J, the junction kept 5 bases outside the gene matches. The CDR3 extends over 14 amino acids. The germline V gene encodes CDR1 MGHDK and CDR2 SYGVNS. The CDR3 spells CASSEGSGGHEQYF. The CDR3 coding sequence is TGTGCCAGCAGTGAAGGATCAGGGGGCCACGAGCAGTACTTC.

The gene calls are TRBV9 and TRBJ2-2; a possible D gene is TRBD2 (5 bases). This CDR3 is 15 amino acids long. V was shortened by 0 bases and J by 7 bases, with 13 bases between the two germline ends. The V gene's germline CDR1 is SGDLS and CDR2 YYNGEE. The CDR3 is CASSVETAAGGELFF. CDR3 DNA: TGTGCCAGCAGCGTAGAAACTGCTGCGGGCGGGGAGCTGTTTTTT.

The chain recombines TRBV6-1 with TRBJ2-7, with 8 bases that match TRBD2. After removal of 6 bases from V and 2 bases from J, the junction contained 6 bases not matched to a gene. The germline gives CDR1 MNHNS, CDR2 SASEGT. This CDR3 contains 14 residues. Here the CDR3 reads CASSPGGGTYEQYF. CDR3 bases: TGTGCCAGCAGCCCCGGGGGGGGGACCTACGAGCAGTACTTC.

The chain has TRBV7-6 and TRBJ1-5; D remains unclear. CDR1 and CDR2 (germline): SGHVS, FNYEAQ. CDR3 length equals 14 residues. The ends were cut back, 2 bases at V and 3 bases at J, with 8 bases in the middle. The CDR3 protein is CASSLNLNNQPQHF. The CDR3 DNA reads TGTGCCAGCAGCTTAAACCTAAACAATCAGCCCCAGCATTTT.

V is TRBV7-9 and J is TRBJ2-1; 8 bases are shared with TRBD2. The germline V gene has CDR1 SEHNR and CDR2 FQNEAQ (reference sequence). This CDR3 comprises 16 residues. With 5 bases clipped from V and 2 bases from J, the junction kept 8 bases outside the gene matches. DNA of the CDR3: TGTGCCAGCAGCCGAGCGGGAGCCCATCCCTACAATGAGCAGTTCTTC. Its translation is CASSRAGAHPYNEQFF.

The rearrangement uses TRBV27 and TRBJ2-1; 10 bases are shared with TRBD1. Germline loops: CDR1 MNHEY, CDR2 SMNVEV (reference sequence). Losses at the gene ends were 5 bases for V and 6 bases for J; bases not matched to a gene: 4. This CDR3 has 14 amino acids. The CDR3 sequence: CASSGWTGGNEQFF. Here the CDR3 DNA reads TGTGCCAGCAGTGGGTGGACAGGGGGCAATGAGCAGTTCTTC.

The chain couples TRBV7-2 to TRBJ2-1; possibly TRBD2 for D (6 bases). The CDR3 spans 13 residues. V lost 5 bases to trimming and J lost 16 bases, with 21 bases between them. Germline lookup yields CDR1 SGHTA and CDR2 FQGNSA. CDR3 amino acids: CASSPDLGRDLFF. The CDR3 region has the DNA TGTGCCAGCAGCCCCGACCTCGGGCGGGACCTTTTCTTC.

V is TRBV9 and J is TRBJ1-2, with 8 bases matching TRBD1. CDR1 and CDR2 (germline): SGDLS, YYNGEE. The CDR3 runs to 13 residues. V shed 1 base, J shed 7 bases, and the junction held 3 bases outside the gene matches. CDR3 coding DNA: TGTGCCAGCAGCGTACAGGGGGCGGGTGGCTACACCTTC. It yields the protein CASSVQGAGGYTF.

The chain is built from TRBV30 and TRBJ1-2; D remains ambiguous. The germline gives CDR1 GTSNPN, CDR2 SVGIG (reference sequence). Between the trimmed V and J ends, which lost 2 bases and 8 bases, there was a span of 12 bases. The CDR3 sequence is 12 residues long. This CDR3 is CAWSTPRSGYTF. In nucleotides, the CDR3 is TGTGCCTGGAGTACGCCCAGGTCAGGCTACACCTTC.

Comments on this clone: Other nucleotide sequences in the sample specify the same CDR3. The V call is TRBV18, the J call TRBJ1-3; D is perhaps TRBD1 (6 bases). The CDR3 length is 16 residues. The germline V and J ends were trimmed by 1 base and 1 base, with 11 bases remaining between them. Germline V gene data show CDR1 as KGHSH and CDR2 as LQKENI. This chain's CDR3 is CASSPQTQGSGNTIYF. The DNA of the CDR3 is TGTGCCAGCTCACCACAAACACAGGGTTCTGGAAACACCATATATTTT.

This rearrangement joins TRBV5-1 to TRBJ1-2, with 8 bases aligning to TRBD1. V gave up 0 bases and J gave up 8 bases; unmatched junction bases: 6. This CDR3 region has 14 residues. Germline V gives CDR1 SGHRS, CDR2 YFSETQ. DNA for the CDR3: TGCGCCAGCAGCTTGGCGGACAGGGTAAACGGCTACACCTTC. It is translated as CASSLADRVNGYTF. The complete variable domain, with remaining parts taken from reference TRBV5-1 and TRBJ1-2, reads KAGVTQTPRYLIKTRGQQVTLSCSPISGHRSVSWYQQTPGQGLQFLFEYFSETQRNKGNFPGRFSGRQFSNSRSEMNVSTLELGDSALYLCASSLADRVNGYTFGSGTRLTVV.

CDR3 sequence: CASSYPPAGVANTGELFF. The CDR3 DNA sequence: TGTGCCAGCAGTTATCCTCCCGCGGGCGTCGCGAACACCGGGGAGCTGTTTTTT. The chain has TRBV5-4 and TRBJ2-2; D might be TRBD2 (5 bases). V gave up 5 bases and J gave up 0 bases, with 20 bases separating them. The CDR3 contains 18 residues. The germline CDR1 and CDR2 sequences are SGHNT and YYREEE (reference sequence).

V is TRBV2 and J is TRBJ1-5; 7 bases fit TRBD1. Germline-derived CDR1 and CDR2 are SNHLY and FYNNEI. Trimming removed 6 bases from V and 15 bases from J; junction bases left unmatched: 20. This CDR3 is built from 15 residues. DNA of the CDR3: TGTGCCAGCAGGTTTATCGCTGGGACAGCGACGATTGCGCATTTT. This translates into CASRFIAGTATIAHF.

This clone has a single count. The chain uses TRBV28 and TRBJ2-7; TRBD1 matches 8 bases. V trimming: 5 bases; J trimming: 5 bases; junction bases outside the gene matches: 11. The CDR3 is made up of 15 amino acids. Germline V CDR1 and CDR2: MDHEN, SYDVKM. DNA of the CDR3: TGTGCCAGCAGTCTAGGGTCGACAGGGGTGGACGAGCAGTACTTC. Residues: CASSLGSTGVDEQYF.

The gene calls are TRBV11-2 and TRBJ2-1; TRBD2 matches at 8 bases. The junction had 21 bases not matched to a gene; V was cut back by 6 bases and J by 8 bases. Germline loops: CDR1 SGHAT, CDR2 FQNNGV. The CDR3 contains 18 residues. The DNA for the CDR3 is TGTGCCAGCAGTCCTAGCCCGGGAGGGGACCACAAGGATTATGAGCAGTTCTTC. Its translation is CASSPSPGGDHKDYEQFF.